This T cell receptor (beta chain) was identified during a study of blood T cell repertoires in COVID-19. Only in-frame clones appear in the TCRdb table, and some are missing; sequencing was by immunoSEQ multiplex PCR. The sample shows 200,000 to 250,000 clones, 75% to 85% of them seen only once. The CDR3 has 15 amino acids. Germline-derived CDR1 and CDR2 are MNHEY and SVGAGI. Trimming removed 1 base from V and 1 base from J; junction bases left unmatched: 0. This clone was counted only a few times. The V and J genes are TRBV6-5 and TRBJ1-1; 10 positions match TRBD1. The TCR sequence derives from a woman of 80 years or more with COVID-19, enrolled during active disease. The sequenced sample consisted of peripheral blood. The CDR3 reads CASSYWTGGNTEAFF. DNA of the CDR3: TGTGCCAGCAGTTACTGGACAGGGGGGAACACTGAAGCTTTCTTT.